Described below is a single TCR beta chain sequence and its context. Its specific antigen is unknown. No base qualities exist here, and no much larger clone lies one base off it. This sample also contains other DNA sequences that code for the same CDR3. This sample is part of a study of shared clonotypes between healthy human individuals (dated by TCRdb to 2019 to 2021). About the study as a whole: Three men and a couple of women, aged 18 to 49 years, made up the cohort. For each donor, CD4 naive and CD4 memory were each run on three plates, CD8 naive on two plates, and CD8 memory on one plate. To increase sequencing depth and limit assay-specific biases, TCR repertoire library preparation and sequencing were carried out by different laboratories using diverse techniques. The study deeply sequenced blood TCR repertoires of about 5 healthy adults to estimate repertoire size and the extent of clonotype sharing between individuals. Each donor's leukapheresis produced roughly between roughly 0.85 and 9.5 billion PBMCs.

The study at large found these results: Higher generation probabilities were observed for clonotypes shared by all four sorted-subset donors than for non-shared clonotypes. Sharing across a few donors was observed for 5% to 6.5% of naive CD4, 3% to 3.5% of naive CD8, 2% to 2.5% of memory CD4, and roughly 0.4% of memory CD8 clonotypes. Because the study included a small number of donors, the genetic and exposure-history diversity represented was limited. Sampling was restricted to blood, and TCR repertoires in tissues likely differ from the TCR repertoires found in blood. Even with the large sequencing depth, rarefaction of the sorted-subset datasets indicated that sequencing was incomplete. Based on pairwise subsampling, the degree of clonotype sharing among donors was expected to be affected by sequencing depth. Naive subsets generally had larger estimated clonotype richness than memory subsets did.

TCR CDR3 regions were amplified from genomic DNA by multiplex PCR using the deep immunoSEQ assay. Extracted genomic DNA from each cell subset was distributed evenly across all wells of several immunoSEQ 96-well plates, and each plate was treated as a replicate. For sorted subsets, 150 to 250 ng of genomic DNA, equivalent to about 30,000 T cell genomes, went into each replicate PCR. The purified libraries were quantified using a Qubit 3.0 fluorometer, sized with a Bioanalyzer 2100, and then quantified again using the KAPA Library Quantification kit. A separate single-read 150-cycle Illumina NextSeq 550 flow cell was used to sequence each immunoSEQ 96-well plate. In the source study's methods: The immunoSEQ output contained only junctional sequences without quality scores, so filtering could not match that applied to full-length reads. Sequences were annotated with PyIR, a Python wrapper for IgBLAST v1.9, using IMGT germline references to assign V/J genes and CDR3. Any read was removed if the V/J assignment was weak (E-value above 1e-6), the CDR3 was missing, or the read contained stop codons, out-of-frame junctions, or ambiguous translated residues. V3J clonotypes were defined by identical inferred V gene, J gene, and CDR3 amino acid sequence. Percentage overlap between repertoires was calculated by dividing the number of shared unique clonotypes by the size of the smaller repertoire. Repertoire richness was assessed with RTK rarefaction, the Chao1 estimator, and Recon v2.1 estimates of unobserved clonotypes. Generation probabilities for all TCRbeta clonotypes obtained by the gDNA method from a handful of donors were computed using OLGA. TCRdb limited this immuneACCESS table to in-frame rearrangements with V and J called. A share of clones is missing; checked studies link under half to unresolved V genes, and the rest is unexplained. V, J and clone size were drawn from that table, and D and trimming were deduced from the DNA. Across this sample there are around 1.9 million clones, with over 85% seen only once. About 1.7% of the sample belongs to the ten largest clones.

V lost 1 base and J lost 4 bases; the stretch between them is 10 bases long. The germline V gene provides CDR1 MNHNS and CDR2 SASEGT. The CDR3 runs 14 residues from the cysteine to the phenylalanine. Just CDR3 DNA is preserved here, 42 bases in frame from base 1. CD8 naive samples consisted of CD45RO-negative cells that were positively selected for CCR7, yielding a CD45RA+CCR7+ population without TemRA cells. Donors were healthy HIV-negative adults with no recently reported acute infections or vaccinations. Only Caucasian adults living in Nashville, Tennessee, USA were represented among the donors. Blood was collected by leukapheresis, and PBMCs were isolated by Ficoll-Histopaque density gradient centrifugation and then cryopreserved in liquid nitrogen vapor phase. Purity and quantity of every magnetically sorted T cell population were checked by analytical flow cytometry. From each sorted fraction, genomic DNA was isolated and quantified by UV absorbance on a Nanodrop 2000c.

The chain was built from TRBV6-1 and TRBJ1-2; the D gene is unclear. The TCR was taken from a man between 18 and 29 years old in good health. Some clones in this sample may be carry-over from other donors' samples. The material sequenced was naive CD8+ T cells from PBMCs. Per the publication, the cell subset or site label means: CD45RA+CCR7+. At the DNA level, the sequence is TGTGCCAGCAGTGAAGGAGGGTTGTCCTATGGCTACACCTTC. It translates to CASSEGGLSYGYTF.